Here is one TCR beta chain with its context. The data were obtained in a study of blood T cell repertoires in COVID-19. In the study overall: The United States, Italy and Spain were the sources of the acute and convalescent COVID-19 samples.

CDR3 length: 15 residues. CDR1 is SNHLY and CDR2 is FYNNEI in the germline V gene. Trimming shortened V by 3 bases and J by 7 bases, and 13 bases separated the two germline ends. Sequenced by immunoSEQ multiplex PCR; TCRdb stores in-frame clones only, minus some. The sample lists fewer than 150,000 clones, about nine tenths occurring once. The origin of this receptor is a human donor in a cohort sampled during active COVID-19. J is TRBJ1-6 and V is TRBV2; no definite D call. The sequenced material came from peripheral blood. The CDR3 DNA reads TGTGCCAGCAGTGACCTGTCGGTAGTGAATTCACCCCTCCACTTT. It yields the protein CASSDLSVVNSPLHF.